This T cell receptor (beta chain) was obtained from a study of response to subunit inactivated influenza vaccine. This clonotype was counted a few times. What it binds is not known. Each CDR3 protein is one row after TCRdb ran MiXCR on the RT-PCR reads. This sample carries 200,000 to 300,000 distinct CDR3 sequences, 10% to 15% of them seen once, and the ten largest clones take under 10%. Study-level points and caveats: Authors suggested seasonal influenza vaccinations each recruit few new T cells.

This CDR3 contains 15 residues. Germline lookup yields CDR1 WSHSY and CDR2 SAAADI. V shed 6 bases and J 9 bases; nucleotides not matched to a gene: 13. The sample was non-naive T cells sorted from PBMCs, taken 14 to 15 days before vaccination. The clonotype comes from a man aged 50 or older who received an inactivated influenza vaccine. The chain recombines TRBV10-2 with TRBJ2-1, with TRBD2 identical over 8 bases. The chain's CDR3 is CASSEPGLVSFEQFF. Written as DNA, the CDR3 is TGCGCCAGCAGCGAACCGGGACTAGTGAGCTTTGAGCAGTTCTTC.